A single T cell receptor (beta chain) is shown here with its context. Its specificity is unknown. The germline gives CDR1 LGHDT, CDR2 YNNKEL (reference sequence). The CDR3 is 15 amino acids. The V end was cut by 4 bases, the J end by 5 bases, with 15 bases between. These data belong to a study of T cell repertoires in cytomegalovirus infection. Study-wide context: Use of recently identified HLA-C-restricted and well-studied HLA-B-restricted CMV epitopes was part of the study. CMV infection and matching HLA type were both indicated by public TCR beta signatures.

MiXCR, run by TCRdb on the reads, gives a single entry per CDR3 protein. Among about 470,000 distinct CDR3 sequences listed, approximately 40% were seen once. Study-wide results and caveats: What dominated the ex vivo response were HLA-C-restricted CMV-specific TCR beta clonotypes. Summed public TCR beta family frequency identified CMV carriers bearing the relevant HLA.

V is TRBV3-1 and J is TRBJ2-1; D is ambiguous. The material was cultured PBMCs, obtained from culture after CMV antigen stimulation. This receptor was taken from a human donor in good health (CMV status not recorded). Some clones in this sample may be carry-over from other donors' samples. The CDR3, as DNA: TGTGCCAGCAGCCCCACACGGGTCGGTAACAATGAGCAGTTCTTC. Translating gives CASSPTRVGNNEQFF.